The source of this T cell receptor (beta chain) is a study of T cells in Graves' hyperthyroidism and ophthalmopathy. Germline CDR1 and CDR2: MDHEN and SYDVKM. V shed 5 bases, J shed 3 bases, and the junction held 3 bases outside the gene matches. There are 13 residues in the CDR3. This clonotype was observed many times. Its antigen is undetermined. There were TCR beta CDR3 regions amplified from RNA transcripts. An initial round of RT-PCR targeting the TCR CDR3 relied on the HTBI primer set. TCRdb called the multiplex PCR reads again in MiXCR, with one record for every CDR3 protein. The table includes approximately 620,000 distinct CDR3 sequences, about 15% detected once. Study results and caveats: A 13 V-J model separated ophthalmopathy from stable hyperthyroidism.

V is TRBV28 and J is TRBJ2-5, with TRBD2 matching over 7 bases. The sequence came from a woman in her 30s with Graves' hyperthyroidism that later progressed to Graves' ophthalmopathy. The sequencing sample was made of blood. CDR3 nucleotides: TGTGCCAGCAGTCCGGCGGGGGAAGAGACCCAGTACTTC. Translation gives CASSPAGEETQYF.